A single sample is the source of the 20 T cell receptor beta chains below, sequenced in a study of human T cells and chemical hapten exposure. TCRdb redid the calling of the RACE reads with MiXCR, one entry per CDR3 protein. This table holds tens of thousands of distinct CDR3 sequences, 4.5% to 5.5% found once. Time point reported: healthy volunteer bleed at 6 weeks. RNA extraction used unfractionated whole blood as the source of total RNA. The source material was whole blood. The receptors derive from a human donor in good health. Some clones in this sample may be carry-over from other donors' samples.

This clonotype appeared many times. The rearrangement uses TRBV7-2 and TRBJ2-3, with a possible D match to TRBD1 (6 bases). The CDR3 spans 13 residues. Looked up from germline, CDR1 is SGHTA and CDR2 is FQGNSA. Trimming took off 5 bases at V and 5 bases at J, with 11 bases between the two ends. The CDR3 loop is CASSESRGDTQYF. CDR3 coding DNA: TGTGCCAGCAGCGAGAGCAGGGGAGATACGCAGTATTTT. Combining the CDR3 with reference TRBV7-2 and TRBJ2-3 gives the whole variable domain GAGVSQSPSNKVTEKGKDVELRCDPISGHTALYWYRQSLGQGLEFLIYFQGNSAPDKSGLPSDRFSAERTGGSVSTLTIQRTQQEDSAVYLCASSESRGDTQYFGPGTRLTVL.

The chain employs TRBV3-1 and TRBJ2-3; D is ambiguous. This CDR3 is built from 15 residues. Germline values: CDR1 LGHDT, CDR2 YNNKEL (reference sequence). Trimming cost V 4 bases and J 2 bases, with 13 bases left between them. The CDR3 sequence: CASSPRTASTDTQYF. The CDR3 DNA sequence: TGTGCCAGCAGCCCACGGACGGCTTCCACAGATACGCAGTATTTT.

This sequence joins TRBV7-2 and TRBJ1-1, with 7 bases aligning to TRBD1. The CDR3 has 14 amino acids. Germline V gene sequence: CDR1 SGHTA, CDR2 FQGNSA. With V trimmed by 6 bases and J by 3 bases, 7 bases remained unmatched. CDR3 DNA sequence: TGTGCCAGCAGATCGAAGACAGGGTACACTGAAGCTTTCTTT. It codes for CASRSKTGYTEAFF.

The rearrangement links TRBV5-1 to TRBJ2-2; possible D gene TRBD2, 6 bases. Trimming cost V 6 bases and J 5 bases, with 17 bases left between them. CDR3 length: 15 amino acids. Germline CDR1 and CDR2: SGHRS and YFSETQ. This chain's CDR3 is CASTDPRAGTGELFF. In DNA form, the CDR3 reads TGCGCCAGCACCGATCCTCGCGCGGGGACCGGGGAGCTGTTTTTT.

This clonotype was detected only a few times. This rearrangement joins TRBV11-2 to TRBJ1-1; D is unclear. The CDR3 is made up of 12 amino acids. The V end lost 3 bases, the J end lost 7 bases, and 9 bases lay between the germline ends. Looked up from germline, CDR1 is SGHAT and CDR2 is FQNNGV. In DNA form, the CDR3 reads TGTGCCAGCAGCTTCCGCACCGGTGAAGCTTTCTTT. Its protein product is CASSFRTGEAFF.

The chain couples TRBV19 to TRBJ2-2, with unresolved D. CDR3 length: 15 amino acids. Germline V lookup: CDR1 LNHDA, CDR2 SQIVND (reference sequence). Trimming pared 3 bases from V and 3 bases from J, leaving 11 bases between. The CDR3 reads CASSIQQLHTGELFF. The CDR3 DNA reads as TGTGCCAGTAGTATTCAACAGCTGCACACCGGGGAGCTGTTTTTT.

This clonotype occurred many times. V gene TRBV12-3 or TRBV12-4 combines with J gene TRBJ2-5; 9 nucleotides align to TRBD2. This CDR3 is 14 amino acids long. The junction had 2 bases not matched to a gene; V was cut back by 6 bases and J by 0 bases. Here the CDR3 DNA reads TGTGCCAGCAGCCTAGCGGGGTACCAAGAGACCCAGTACTTC. It is translated as CASSLAGYQETQYF.

Ten or more counts support this clonotype. The chain has TRBV9 and TRBJ2-7; TRBD1 is a possible D gene (5 bases). The V end lost 0 bases, the J end lost 2 bases, and 12 bases lay between the germline ends. CDR1 is SGDLS and CDR2 is YYNGEE in the germline V gene. The CDR3 covers 15 residues. CDR3 sequence reads: CASSVGGGSAYEQYF. As DNA, the CDR3 is TGTGCCAGCAGCGTAGGGGGCGGTTCGGCCTACGAGCAGTACTTC.

Many counts were recorded for this clonotype. The chain joins TRBV7-2 to TRBJ2-1, with 11 bases aligning to TRBD1. CDR1 and CDR2 from the germline V gene are SGHTA and FQGNSA. The V gene end was trimmed by 7 bases and the J gene end by 12 bases; junction bases not matched to a gene: 14. This CDR3 is 15 amino acids long. The CDR3 DNA sequence: TGTGCCAGCACCAAGTCCCGGGACAGGGGGGATCGGCAGTTCTTC. Translating gives CASTKSRDRGDRQFF.

This clonotype was observed many times. Relative to the germline gene, one junction end is altered; a read error may explain this. The chain joins TRBV7-7 to TRBJ2-2, with TRBD1 identical over 8 bases. In germline, CDR1 is SSHAT, CDR2 FNYEAQ (reference sequence). CDR3 length: 18 residues. CDR3 sequence reads: CASSLMTAGTGGTGELFF. CDR3 DNA sequence: TGTGCTAGCAGCTTAATGACAGCCGGGACAGGCGGCACCGGGGAGCTGTTTTTT.

The V call is TRBV27, the J call TRBJ1-1; the D gene is possibly TRBD1 (6 bases). Germline V CDR1 and CDR2: MNHEY, SMNVEV (reference sequence). Trimming stripped 6 bases from V and 6 bases from J, with 14 bases between. The CDR3 consists of 13 residues. The CDR3 loop reads CASRRRGSPEAFF. Here the CDR3 DNA reads TGTGCCAGCAGGAGAAGGGGGTCCCCTGAAGCTTTCTTT.

This clonotype was counted at least ten times. The chain uses TRBV6-1 and TRBJ1-1, with D tentatively TRBD1 (5 bases). Germline values: CDR1 MNHNS, CDR2 SASEGT. The CDR3 is made up of 14 amino acids. With 6 bases removed from V and 4 bases from J, the gap between germline ends came to 15 bases. The CDR3 bases are TGTGCCAGCAGGCAGGGCGGTCATGGCACTGAAGCTTTCTTT. Its protein is CASRQGGHGTEAFF.

This clonotype was seen at least ten times. The rearrangement uses TRBV5-5 and TRBJ2-1; tentative D call: TRBD2 (6 bases). Per germline, CDR1 SGHKS and CDR2 YYEKEE (reference sequence). V lost 3 bases, J lost 9 bases, and 19 bases lay in between. CDR3 length: 15 residues. The CDR3 region has the DNA TGTGCCAGCAGCTGGGGGGTAGGAGGGACGAGTGAGCAGTTCTTC. This encodes CASSWGVGGTSEQFF.

By share, this clonotype ranks as medium-sized (0.01 to 0.1%). The chain combines TRBV5-1 with TRBJ2-1, with D perhaps matching TRBD2 (6 bases). CDR3 length: 17 residues. The V and J ends lost 0 bases and 2 bases respectively, with 15 bases between them. Germline V gene data show CDR1 as SGHRS and CDR2 as YFSETQ. The CDR3, as DNA: TGCGCCAGCAGCTTGGGCGGTAGCGGAGGGACCTACAATGAGCAGTTCTTC. Translation gives CASSLGGSGGTYNEQFF.

This clonotype was observed many times. The CDR3 bases are TGTGCCAGCAGTAGAGGGGGCGTAGGCACTGAAGCTTTCTTT. This gives the protein CASSRGGVGTEAFF. The chain carries TRBV27 and TRBJ1-1, with TRBD1 matching 7 bases. V gave up 5 bases and J gave up 4 bases; unmatched junction bases: 7. CDR1 MNHEY and CDR2 SMNVEV come from the germline V gene (reference sequence). The CDR3 totals 14 residues.

In this sample, this clonotype turned up many times. The chain combines TRBV20-1 with TRBJ2-7; unclear D gene. Germline CDR1 is DFQATT and CDR2 is SNEGSKA (reference sequence). There are 14 residues in the CDR3. The germline V and J ends were trimmed by 0 bases and 3 bases, with 12 bases remaining between them. The CDR3 sequence: CSAREGTTDYEQYF. In nucleotides, the CDR3 is TGCAGTGCTAGAGAAGGTACGACGGACTACGAGCAGTACTTC.

Points on this clonotype: The junction shows a germline mismatch at one end, possibly a read error. This chain connects TRBV11-2 to TRBJ2-1; the D gene is possibly TRBD1 (6 bases). Germline CDR1 is SGHAT and CDR2 is FQNNGV. CDR3 length equals 15 residues. The CDR3 DNA sequence: TGTGCCAGCAGCCCAGGGGCGTCCGCCTACAATGAGCAGTCCTTC. Translation gives CASSPGASAYNEQSF.

This clonotype occurred many times. This sequence joins TRBV25-1 and TRBJ1-2, with no clear D. Germline V gives CDR1 MGHDK, CDR2 SYGVNS. This CDR3 spans 15 amino acids. V lost 4 bases and J 6 bases, leaving 18 bases between the germline ends. CDR3 sequence (DNA): TGTGCCAGCAGTGGGGCAGGAGTGCTCCTCGATGGCTACACCTTC. Translation gives CASSGAGVLLDGYTF.

This clonotype was detected a few times. The CDR3 loop is CASSPLVWGGGTEAFF. The CDR3, as DNA: TGTGCCAGCTCACCCTTGGTGTGGGGTGGGGGCACTGAAGCTTTCTTT. The chain is built from TRBV18 and TRBJ1-1; a weak D match, TRBD1 (5 bases). This CDR3 spans 16 amino acids. Trimming took off 3 bases at V and 4 bases at J, with 18 bases between the two ends. CDR1 and CDR2 (germline): KGHSH, LQKENI.

This clonotype was counted at least ten times. V is TRBV2 and J is TRBJ2-4; no clear D gene. Trimming stripped 1 base from V and 9 bases from J, with 13 bases between. Germline CDR1 reads SNHLY; CDR2 reads FYNNEI. This CDR3 has 14 amino acids. CDR3 in DNA: TGTGCCAGCAGTGAAGGGACCGGGCCTCCCATTCAGTACTTC. This encodes CASSEGTGPPIQYF.